This TCR beta chain was identified during a study of T cell repertoires and leukemia-associated antigens. Germline V gene sequence: CDR1 LNHNV, CDR2 YYDKDF (reference sequence). Between the trimmed V and J ends, which lost 0 bases and 6 bases, there was a span of 9 bases. The CDR3 length is 14 residues. On this clonotype itself: No antigen is known for it.

TCRdb reprocessed the 5' RACE reads via MiXCR and lists one record per CDR3 protein. The sample shows over 10,000 distinct CDR3 sequences, about two fifths of them seen only once. This clonotype was obtained from a female donor in good health. The sequencing input was CD3+ T cells sorted from blood and cultured. The chain uses TRBV15 and TRBJ1-5, with D possibly matching TRBD1 (5 bases). In DNA, the CDR3 is TGTGCCACCAGCAGAGACAGGGCGGGTCAGCCCCAGCATTTT. This gives the protein CATSRDRAGQPQHF.